This T cell receptor beta chain came from a study of cytotoxic CD8 clonotypes in ibrutinib-treated CLL (dated by TCRdb to the early 2020s). About the study as a whole: The cohort had 11 to 12 relapsed/refractory and 15 treatment-naive patients; 17 to 18 were IGHV unmutated. Partial responses were observed in about 24 patients and complete responses in 2; after a median follow-up of roughly 62 months, remission was maintained in roughly 15 patients and progression was observed in about twelve. The response samples were drawn at a median of approximately twelve months into treatment, with a range of roughly 6 to 36 months. An average of roughly 270,000 productive templates and approximately 91,000 productive rearrangements was obtained per sample. Of the approximately 94 people in the trial, 25 to 30 had longitudinal samples available. Cryopreserved peripheral blood mononuclear cells were collected before treatment, at response, and at either disease progression or sustained remission. Patients were still on ibrutinib when every remission and progressive disease sample was collected.

Based on the germline V gene, the CDR1 and CDR2 sequences are MNHEY and SVGAGI. Reading from cysteine to phenylalanine, the CDR3 counts 14 amino acids. The DNA shown is the 42-base CDR3, in frame from base 1. V and J lose 0 bases and 11 bases, and a span of 16 bases separates them. Each clonotype received, on average, around 10x coverage in deep resolution sequencing performed on a MiSeq, where the target depth lay between 1 in 1 million and 1 in 200,000 T cells. The immunoSEQ hsTCRB Kit was used to generate the TCR beta libraries. The original pipeline was this. Data were analyzed with ImmunoSEQ Data Assistant and ImmunoSEQ Analyzer, with V, D and J genes assigned per IMGT definitions. Clonality was computed as one minus normalized Shannon entropy of productive rearrangement frequencies, ranging from 0 to 1. Only overrepresented clonotypes making up at least 0.05% of the repertoire of each patient were included in the public clonotype analysis. About twelve repertoires from age-matched healthy donors, obtained from immuneACCESS, served as clonality controls. TCRdb retrieved this table from immuneACCESS and kept in-frame rearrangements only. Not all clones are present; in checked studies, unresolved V genes account for under half, and no reason is known for the remainder. For V, J and clone size, that table is used; D and trimming come from the DNA. Counted in this sample were some 200,000 clones; 75% to 85% of them appeared once. About an eighth of the sample rests with the top ten.

As regards this clone: It has no known antigen specificity. Base qualities are not recorded, but no much larger clone differs from it by a single base.

Paper-wide results and their limitations: An increase in clonality was observed at ibrutinib response, with clonality remaining stable during sustained remission and falling back toward baseline at progression. Lymph node repertoires were not examined, and the timing of sampling was not matched between patients in sustained remission and those whose disease progressed. Baseline clonality exceeded that of age-matched healthy donors and correlated strongly with circulating CD8+ T-cell counts. Public clonotypes were found to be uncommon and were observed to contract or remain stable during treatment; the increase in clonality was shown to reflect expansion of private clonotypes at ibrutinib response.

What the time point label conveys for this sample: approximately eleven months on ibrutinib. For TCR beta library preparation, 1.5 to 2 micrograms of genomic DNA were isolated from cryopreserved PBMCs. Longitudinal blood samples from CLL patients on ibrutinib monotherapy underwent high-throughput TCR beta sequencing. Patients were enrolled in a phase 2 open-label single-center ibrutinib monotherapy trial. The clonotype was recovered from a human donor with chronic lymphocytic leukemia. The material was PBMCs, obtained after 12 months of ibrutinib treatment. Rearrangement joined TRBV6-5 to TRBJ1-1; TRBD1 is a weak D gene call, 5 bases matching. CDR3 reads: CASSYSTGDGKAFF. The bases are TGTGCCAGCAGTTACTCGACCGGGGACGGGAAGGCTTTCTTT.